These 10 T cell receptor beta chains share one sample of origin, sequenced in a study of blood T cell repertoires in COVID-19. Libraries were prepared by immunoSEQ multiplex PCR; TCRdb keeps only in-frame clonotypes and omits some of them. The sample carries some 330,000 clones, about nine tenths recorded once. The sequencing input was PBMCs or T cells enriched from blood (not recorded which). These receptors were taken from a man in his thirties or forties who had recovered from COVID-19.

V is TRBV15 and J is TRBJ1-5; tentative D call: TRBD1 (5 bases). CDR1 is LNHNV and CDR2 is YYDKDF in the germline V gene (reference sequence). V lost 1 base and J 2 bases, leaving 9 bases between the germline ends. The CDR3 length is 15 residues. CDR3 bases: TGTGCCACCAGCAGAGTATTAGGGGGCAATCAGCCCCAGCATTTT. This codes for CATSRVLGGNQPQHF.

The rearrangement joins TRBV5-1 to TRBJ2-3; 8 nucleotides match TRBD2. V was pared by 0 bases and J by 2 bases, with 5 bases of the junction left unmatched. In germline, CDR1 is SGHRS, CDR2 YFSETQ. CDR3 size: 16 residues. The CDR3 bases are TGCGCCAGCAGCTTGGCGGCGGGGGGCTACACAGATACGCAGTATTTT. This encodes CASSLAAGGYTDTQYF.

This rearrangement joins TRBV11-3 to TRBJ1-1; D unresolved. Germline V gene data show CDR1 as SGHNT and CDR2 as YENEEA. The CDR3 spans 13 residues. V was shortened by 4 bases and J by 2 bases, with 8 bases between the two germline ends. The DNA of the CDR3 is TGTGCCAGCAGCTCCTACCGTAACACTGAAGCTTTCTTT. This sequence encodes CASSSYRNTEAFF.

The J gene is TRBJ1-2, the V gene TRBV28; a weak D match, TRBD1 (5 bases). The CDR3 covers 17 residues. Trimming pared 3 bases from V and 3 bases from J, leaving 20 bases between. Per the germline V gene, CDR1 is MDHEN and CDR2 is SYDVKM. The CDR3 is CASSFGAAGHWDYGYTF. DNA of the CDR3: TGTGCCAGCAGTTTTGGTGCGGCAGGGCATTGGGACTATGGCTACACCTTC.

This clone appeared a single time. The chain links TRBV2 to TRBJ1-3, with D perhaps matching TRBD1 (5 bases). CDR3 size: 13 residues. V lost 6 bases to trimming and J lost 1 base, with 7 bases between them. In germline, CDR1 is SNHLY, CDR2 FYNNEI. The DNA of the CDR3 is TGTGCCAGCAGACAGGATTCTGGAAACACCATATATTTT. It encodes CASRQDSGNTIYF.

This clone has a handful of counts. The V call is TRBV4-2, the J call TRBJ2-1, with D tentatively TRBD2 (5 bases). The CDR3 has 15 amino acids. The V gene lost 0 bases and the J gene lost 14 bases, with 20 bases spanning the gap. Germline V CDR1 and CDR2: LGHNA, YNFKEQ. CDR3 DNA sequence: TGTGCCAGCAGCCAAGAACCGGCCGGGCCTCAGGAGGAGTTCTTC. It encodes CASSQEPAGPQEEFF.

This clone has only one observation. This chain links TRBV20-1 with TRBJ1-2; D is uncertain. Trimming took off 6 bases at V and 6 bases at J, with 11 bases between the two ends. From germline, CDR1 is DFQATT and CDR2 SNEGSKA (reference sequence). This CDR3 contains 11 residues. The CDR3 coding sequence is TGCAGTGCCCCCCAGACACATGGCTACACCTTC. Protein sequence: CSAPQTHGYTF.

This chain links TRBV10-1 with TRBJ2-7, with 9 bases identical to TRBD1. Germline V gene sequence: CDR1 WNHNN, CDR2 SYGVQD (reference sequence). V lost 6 bases and J lost 3; bases outside the gene matches: 9. The CDR3 has 15 amino acids. CDR3: CASSGGQGAFYEQYF. The CDR3 DNA sequence: TGCGCCAGCAGCGGGGGACAGGGTGCCTTCTACGAGCAGTACTTC.

V gene TRBV29-1 combines with J gene TRBJ2-1, with D perhaps matching TRBD1 (6 bases). With 4 bases removed from V and 3 bases from J, the gap between germline ends came to 16 bases. The CDR3 sequence is 15 residues long. Germline assignment: CDR1 SQVTM and CDR2 ANQGSEA. The CDR3 spells CSVVTGTPVYNEQFF. CDR3 nucleotide sequence: TGCAGCGTTGTAACCGGGACACCGGTCTACAATGAGCAGTTCTTC.

The chain recombines TRBV5-4 with TRBJ1-3; D is possibly TRBD1 (6 bases). Germline values: CDR1 SGHNT, CDR2 YYREEE (reference sequence). Trimming took off 0 bases at V and 1 base at J, with 8 bases between the two ends. The CDR3 has 15 amino acids. The CDR3 nucleotides read TGTGCCAGCAGCTTGGTGGGGGCATCTGGAAACACCATATATTTT. It yields the protein CASSLVGASGNTIYF.